Sequencing of this TCR beta chain was carried out in a study of cytotoxic CD8 clonotypes in ibrutinib-treated CLL. Background on the study: The patients, under 13 relapsed/refractory and approximately 15 treatment-naive, included about 18 who were IGHV unmutated.

With regard to this clone: Its antigen is not identified.

Germline CDR1 MGHDK, CDR2 SYGVNS. Trimming removed 3 bases from V and 4 bases from J; junction bases left unmatched: 6. CDR3 length equals 16 residues. Libraries were prepared by immunoSEQ multiplex PCR; TCRdb keeps only in-frame clonotypes and omits some of them. Found here are some 200,000 clones, 60% to 80% of them singletons; the top ten hold approximately 10%. Study conclusions and caveats: Upon ibrutinib response clonality rose, and upon progression it fell back toward baseline. Public clonotypes were uncommon and contracted or stayed stable on treatment.

The rearrangement joins TRBV25-1 to TRBJ2-1; 10 bases fit TRBD2. The sample was PBMCs, taken after 12 months of ibrutinib treatment. The clonotype originates from a human donor with chronic lymphocytic leukemia. This chain's CDR3 is CASSDLGTSVYNEQFF. The CDR3 nucleotides are TGTGCCAGCAGTGATCTAGGGACTAGCGTTTACAATGAGCAGTTCTTC.